The TCR beta chain described here comes from a study of molecular identifiers for immune sequencing clone quantification. Points from the study as a whole: One cell's worth of spiked Jurkat TCR RNA was reportedly detectable among 970,000 or so naive cells. Clones exceeding 20 RNA copies carried over 99% of effector molecules but under 1% of naive-cell molecules.

This clonotype came up many times. The antigen is unknown. The V gene lost 5 bases and the J gene lost 12 bases, with 17 bases spanning the gap. The CDR3 sequence is 12 residues long. TCRdb re-called the PCR reads with MiXCR, one entry per CDR3 protein. The table shows some 580,000 distinct CDR3 sequences, with around 25% occurring only once. This rearrangement joins TRBV12-3 or TRBV12-4 to TRBJ2-7; D possibly corresponds to TRBD2 (5 bases). The sample comprised naive CD8+ T cells from blood, with Jurkat cell RNA spiked in. The sample's subset: FACS-sorted CD8+CD4-CCR7+CD45RA+ naive T cells. The sequence derives from a human donor in good health. Some libraries in this study had Jurkat cell RNA spiked in. This CDR3 is CASSPRLARVYF. DNA of the CDR3: TGTGCCAGCAGTCCGCGGCTCGCGAGGGTGTACTTC.